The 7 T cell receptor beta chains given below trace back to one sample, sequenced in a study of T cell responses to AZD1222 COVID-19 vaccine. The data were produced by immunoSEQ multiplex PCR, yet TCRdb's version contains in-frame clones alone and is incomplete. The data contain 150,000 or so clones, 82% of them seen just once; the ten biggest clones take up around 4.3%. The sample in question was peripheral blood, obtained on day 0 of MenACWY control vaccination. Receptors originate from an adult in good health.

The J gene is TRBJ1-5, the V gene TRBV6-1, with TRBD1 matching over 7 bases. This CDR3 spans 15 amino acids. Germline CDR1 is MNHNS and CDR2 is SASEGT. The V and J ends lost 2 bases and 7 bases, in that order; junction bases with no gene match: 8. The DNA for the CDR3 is TGTGCCAGCAGTGAATGGGAAGGGGGCGGGCAGCCCCAGCATTTT. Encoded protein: CASSEWEGGGQPQHF.

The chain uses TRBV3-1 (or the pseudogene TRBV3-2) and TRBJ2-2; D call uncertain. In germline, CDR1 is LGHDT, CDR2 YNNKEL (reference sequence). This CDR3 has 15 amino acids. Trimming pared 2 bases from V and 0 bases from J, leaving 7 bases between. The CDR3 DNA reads TGTGCCAGCAGCCAATTCGGGCCGAACACCGGGGAGCTGTTTTTT. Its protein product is CASSQFGPNTGELFF.

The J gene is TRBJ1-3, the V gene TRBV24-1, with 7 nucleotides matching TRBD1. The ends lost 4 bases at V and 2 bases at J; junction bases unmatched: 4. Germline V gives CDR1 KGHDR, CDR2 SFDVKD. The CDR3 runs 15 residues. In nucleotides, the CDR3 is TGTGCCACCAGTGACCTGGGACAGCCTGGAAACACCATATATTTT. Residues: CATSDLGQPGNTIYF.

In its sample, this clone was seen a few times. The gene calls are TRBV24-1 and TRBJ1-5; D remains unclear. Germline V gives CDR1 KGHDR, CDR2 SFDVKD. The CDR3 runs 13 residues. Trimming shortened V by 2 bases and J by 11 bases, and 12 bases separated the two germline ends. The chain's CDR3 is CATSDSIYPAQHF. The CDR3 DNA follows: TGTGCCACCAGTGATTCAATTTACCCTGCCCAGCATTTT.

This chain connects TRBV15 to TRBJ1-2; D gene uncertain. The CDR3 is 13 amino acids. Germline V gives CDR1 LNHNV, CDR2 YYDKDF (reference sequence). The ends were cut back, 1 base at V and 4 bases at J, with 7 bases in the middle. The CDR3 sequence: CATSRGGIYGYTF. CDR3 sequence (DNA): TGTGCCACCAGCAGAGGAGGGATCTATGGCTACACCTTC.

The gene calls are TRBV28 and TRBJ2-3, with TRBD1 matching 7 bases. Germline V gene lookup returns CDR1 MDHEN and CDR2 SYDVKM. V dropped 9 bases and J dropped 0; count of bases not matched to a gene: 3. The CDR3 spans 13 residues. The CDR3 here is CASRGPSTDTQYF. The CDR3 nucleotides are TGTGCCAGTAGGGGGCCTAGCACAGATACGCAGTATTTT.

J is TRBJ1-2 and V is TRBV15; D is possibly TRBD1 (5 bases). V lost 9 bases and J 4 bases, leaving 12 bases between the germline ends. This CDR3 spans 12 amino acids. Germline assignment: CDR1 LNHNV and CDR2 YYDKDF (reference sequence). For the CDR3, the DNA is TGTGCCACGGGCCGGGGCGGCTATGGCTACACCTTC. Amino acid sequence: CATGRGGYGYTF.